The 5 T cell receptor beta chains below all came from one sample that was sequenced in a study of shared clonotypes between healthy human individuals. TCRdb keeps only in-frame clones here, not all; method: immunoSEQ multiplex PCR. The table lists about 490,000 clones, approximately 79% of them singletons, with approximately 12% in the top ten. The sample was PBMCs. These receptors all stem from a woman aged 40-49 years in good health. Some clones in this sample may be carry-over from other donors' samples.

This chain joins TRBV5-1 and TRBJ2-5; D is unresolved. Germline V gene data show CDR1 as SGHRS and CDR2 as YFSETQ. V gave up 1 base and J gave up 1 base, with 8 bases separating them. The CDR3 has 14 residues. The CDR3 protein is CASSLFSPQETQYF. The CDR3 coding sequence is TGCGCCAGCAGCTTGTTCAGTCCCCAAGAGACCCAGTACTTC. The full variable domain, in which reference TRBV5-1 and TRBJ2-5 provide the parts outside the CDR3, is KAGVTQTPRYLIKTRGQQVTLSCSPISGHRSVSWYQQTPGQGLQFLFEYFSETQRNKGNFPGRFSGRQFSNSRSEMNVSTLELGDSALYLCASSLFSPQETQYFGPGTRLLVL.

The chain carries TRBV25-1 and TRBJ2-2; no definite D call. The CDR3 is 15 amino acids. The germline CDR1 and CDR2 sequences are MGHDK and SYGVNS. The V end was cut by 2 bases, the J end by 3 bases, with 10 bases between. Here the CDR3 reads CASSEGLGYTGELFF. The CDR3 bases are TGTGCCAGCAGTGAAGGGTTGGGGTACACCGGGGAGCTGTTTTTT.

There are a few counts of this clone. The chain recombines TRBV27 with TRBJ2-3, with 7 bases aligning to TRBD1. Germline trimming cut 5 bases from V and 2 bases from J; bases unmatched to any gene: 13. This CDR3 has 17 residues. Germline CDR1 is MNHEY and CDR2 is SMNVEV (reference sequence). The chain's CDR3 is CASSAPRQGAYTDTQYF. In DNA, the CDR3 is TGTGCCAGCAGTGCCCCCCGACAGGGCGCGTACACAGATACGCAGTATTTT.

This clone has more than one count but fewer than ten. The identical CDR3 is also encoded by other nucleotide sequences in the sample. This chain uses TRBV30 with TRBJ1-1; TRBD1 aligns across 8 bases. The junction had 0 bases not matched to a gene; V was cut back by 0 bases and J by 3 bases. The CDR3 is 13 residues long. The germline V gene encodes CDR1 GTSNPN and CDR2 SVGIG (reference sequence). DNA of the CDR3: TGTGCCTGGAGTGTACAGGGGGACACTGAAGCTTTCTTT. It is translated as CAWSVQGDTEAFF.

The gene calls are TRBV28 and TRBJ2-5; 10 nucleotides agree with TRBD2. Germline V gene data show CDR1 as MDHEN and CDR2 as SYDVKM. Trimming cost V 4 bases and J 5 bases; bases outside gene matches: 10. This CDR3 is 16 amino acids long. For the CDR3, the DNA is TGTGCCAGCAGTTACCAAGCGGGAGGGGGTTCGGAGACCCAGTACTTC. It codes for CASSYQAGGGSETQYF.